The clone carrying this TCR beta chain has a count of ten or more. This sample's time point: persistent/refractory GD, antithyroid drugs over 5 years with positive TRAb. Making the TCR library involved RNA that had been extracted from PBMCs. Graves' disease diagnosis was established per American Thyroid Association guidelines. The germline CDR1 and CDR2 sequences are MDHEN and SYDVKM. With 3 bases removed from V and 2 bases from J, the gap between germline ends came to 8 bases. The CDR3 is 13 amino acids. The data were taken from a study of regulatory T cells in long-lasting Graves disease. The TCR beta library used iRepertoire HTBI primers with Arm-PCR amplification of CDR3. MiXCR was run by TCRdb on the multiplex PCR reads, yielding one entry per CDR3 protein. The top ten clones hold roughly 13% of a sample with around 460,000 distinct CDR3 sequences, roughly 23% of them seen once.

Source: peripheral blood mononuclear cells (PBMCs), taken when the disease was refractory, from a patient treated with antithyroid drugs. This TCR was sampled from a female donor with Graves disease. The V call is TRBV28, the J call TRBJ2-7; TRBD1 might be the D (5 bases). This CDR3 reads CASSFQGTYEQYF. The CDR3 DNA reads as TGTGCCAGCAGTTTTCAGGGAACCTACGAGCAGTACTTC. The variable domain in full, with the rest retrieved from reference TRBV28 and TRBJ2-7, is DVKVTQSSRYLVKRTGEKVFLECVQDMDHENMFWYRQDPGLGLRLIYFSYDVKMKEKGDIPEGYSVSREKKERFSLILESASTNQTSMYLCASSFQGTYEQYFGPGTRLTVT.